This entry lists 27 T cell receptor beta chains sequenced from one sample in a study of blood T cell repertoires in COVID-19. Profiling relied on immunoSEQ multiplex PCR, and the TCRdb table lists in-frame clones only, not all of them. The sample includes 50,000 to 65,000 clones, 65% to 85% of them seen just once. Sequencing was carried out using peripheral blood. Every receptor here comes from a human donor in a cohort sampled during active COVID-19.

This clone was seen only a few times. The rearrangement uses TRBV7-2 and TRBJ2-7, with 9 positions matching TRBD1. Germline loops: CDR1 SGHTA, CDR2 FQGNSA. J lost 0 bases, V lost 5 bases, and 11 bases had no gene match. The CDR3 consists of 17 residues. The chain's CDR3 is CASSLEAGQGSSYEQYF. The CDR3 DNA sequence: TGTGCCAGCAGCCTGGAGGCGGGACAGGGAAGCTCCTACGAGCAGTACTTC.

The rearrangement links TRBV5-1 to TRBJ2-1; D might be TRBD2 (5 bases). The germline V and J ends were trimmed by 4 bases and 7 bases, with 15 bases remaining between them. This CDR3 has 14 amino acids. Germline V gene lookup returns CDR1 SGHRS and CDR2 YFSETQ. DNA of the CDR3: TGCGCCAGCAGCAACCAACTAGGAGAGAATGAGCAGTTCTTC. Protein product: CASSNQLGENEQFF.

The chain joins TRBV5-1 to TRBJ2-1; no definite D call. CDR1 is SGHRS and CDR2 is YFSETQ in the germline V gene. Trimming cost V 4 bases and J 5 bases, with 10 bases left between them. This CDR3 comprises 13 residues. This chain's CDR3 is CASSLLGNNEQFF. The CDR3 DNA sequence: TGCGCCAGCAGCCTTCTAGGAAACAATGAGCAGTTCTTC.

The chain joins TRBV6-6 to TRBJ1-6, with TRBD1 matching 7 bases. The CDR3 length is 15 residues. Germline CDR1 MNHNY, CDR2 SVGAGI (reference sequence). With V trimmed by 10 bases and J by 3 bases, 9 bases remained unmatched. CDR3 DNA sequence: TGTGCCACCTACAGGGGATCGGGCTATAATTCACCCCTCCACTTT. Translating gives CATYRGSGYNSPLHF.

Only a few counts were recorded for this clone. The same CDR3 can be traced to other DNA sequences in this sample. The chain uses TRBV5-1 and TRBJ1-2, with D maybe TRBD1 (6 bases). Between the trimmed V and J ends, which lost 4 bases and 5 bases, there was a span of 9 bases. The V gene's germline CDR1 is SGHRS and CDR2 YFSETQ. The CDR3 runs 12 residues. CDR3 nucleotide sequence: TGCGCCAGCAGCCCCCAGGGGTATGGCTACACCTTC. This sequence encodes CASSPQGYGYTF.

This clone was seen a handful of times. The V and J genes are TRBV28 and TRBJ1-4, with D unresolved. V lost 5 bases and J lost 7, with 8 bases in between. In germline, CDR1 is MDHEN, CDR2 SYDVKM. CDR3 length: 12 residues. CDR3 sequence reads: CASSGTVEKLFF. As DNA, the CDR3 is TGTGCCAGCAGTGGTACAGTTGAAAAACTGTTTTTT.

J is TRBJ1-3 and V is TRBV5-1; D is perhaps TRBD1 (5 bases). The ends were cut back, 6 bases at V and 4 bases at J, with 17 bases in the middle. Germline CDR1 is SGHRS and CDR2 is YFSETQ. The CDR3 is 15 residues long. CDR3 sequence (DNA): TGCGCCAGCACCCCGGGCAGGGCGGAAGGAAACACCATATATTTT. Translated, it gives CASTPGRAEGNTIYF. Combining the CDR3 with reference TRBV5-1 and TRBJ1-3 gives the whole variable domain KAGVTQTPRYLIKTRGQQVTLSCSPISGHRSVSWYQQTPGQGLQFLFEYFSETQRNKGNFPGRFSGRQFSNSRSEMNVSTLELGDSALYLCASTPGRAEGNTIYFGEGSWLTVV.

V gene TRBV27 combines with J gene TRBJ2-3; D is unclear. The V and J ends lost 0 bases and 3 bases respectively, with 13 bases between them. The CDR3 length is 16 residues. Germline-derived CDR1 and CDR2 are MNHEY and SMNVEV (reference sequence). The CDR3, as DNA: TGTGCCAGCAGTTTATCGGCGGTTCTAGGTACAGATACGCAGTATTTT. The encoded protein is CASSLSAVLGTDTQYF.

V gene TRBV6-5 combines with J gene TRBJ2-1, with D possibly being TRBD2 (5 bases). The CDR3 extends over 14 amino acids. Deletions cut 5 bases from V and 2 bases from J, with 10 bases between. Germline CDR1 reads MNHEY; CDR2 reads SVGAGI. CDR3 bases: TGTGCCAGCAGTCAACTAGTCACCTACAATGAGCAGTTCTTC. Translation gives CASSQLVTYNEQFF.

The rearrangement joins TRBV4-1 to TRBJ2-3, with 9 bases aligning to TRBD1. The CDR3 consists of 15 residues. The V and J ends lost 2 bases and 4 bases, in that order; junction bases with no gene match: 4. Per the germline V gene, CDR1 is MGHRA and CDR2 is YSYEKL. The CDR3 loop is CASSQMTGGADTQYF. CDR3 coding DNA: TGCGCCAGCAGCCAAATGACAGGGGGTGCAGATACGCAGTATTTT.

In its sample, this clone was seen once. V is TRBV5-1 and J is TRBJ1-3; D not certain. V was clipped by 1 base and J by 0 bases, with 11 bases between them. The CDR3 is 16 amino acids. In germline, CDR1 is SGHRS, CDR2 YFSETQ. DNA for the CDR3: TGCGCCAGCAGCTTGAATCAGGTGAACTCTGGAAACACCATATATTTT. As protein: CASSLNQVNSGNTIYF.

The rearrangement joins TRBV4-2 to TRBJ2-7; perhaps TRBD2 as D (6 bases). There are 16 residues in the CDR3. Trimming stripped 4 bases from V and 2 bases from J, with 18 bases between. Germline lookup yields CDR1 LGHNA and CDR2 YNFKEQ. The CDR3 region is CASSPSGGYNTYEQYF. CDR3 nucleotides: TGTGCCAGCAGCCCCAGTGGGGGGTATAATACCTACGAGCAGTACTTC.

J is TRBJ2-3 and V is TRBV7-2; TRBD2 matches 10 bases. This CDR3 region has 17 residues. Looked up from germline, CDR1 is SGHTA and CDR2 is FQGNSA. V lost 3 bases, J lost 6 bases, and 12 bases stayed unmatched. This CDR3 reads CASSLPLIAGGGDTQYF. CDR3 in DNA: TGTGCCAGCAGCTTGCCCTTAATAGCGGGAGGAGGTGATACGCAGTATTTT. Combining the CDR3 with reference TRBV7-2 and TRBJ2-3 gives the whole variable domain GAGVSQSPSNKVTEKGKDVELRCDPISGHTALYWYRQSLGQGLEFLIYFQGNSAPDKSGLPSDRFSAERTGGSVSTLTIQRTQQEDSAVYLCASSLPLIAGGGDTQYFGPGTRLTVL.

The chain carries TRBV5-8 and TRBJ2-5; 9 bases agree with TRBD1. Germline-derived CDR1 and CDR2 are SGHTS and YDEGEE. CDR3 length equals 16 residues. The trim removed 0 bases at V and 7 bases at J, leaving 10 bases unmatched. CDR3 sequence: CASSLDSGQGLWTQYF. The CDR3 nucleotides read TGTGCCAGCAGCTTGGATAGTGGACAGGGGCTTTGGACCCAGTACTTC. The full variable domain, with the rest looked up from reference TRBV5-8 and TRBJ2-5, is EAGVTQSPTHLIKTRGQQATLRCSPISGHTSVYWYQQALGLGLQFLLWYDEGEERNRGNFPPRFSGRQFPNYSSELNVNALELEDSALYLCASSLDSGQGLWTQYFGPGTRLLVL.

V usage is TRBV2 and J usage is TRBJ2-6; TRBD1 matches at 7 bases. CDR3 length: 13 residues. Trimming cost V 8 bases and J 2 bases; bases outside gene matches: 0. Germline V CDR1 and CDR2: SNHLY, FYNNEI. The CDR3 DNA reads as TGTGCCAGCGGACAGGCTGGGGCCAACGTCCTGACTTTC. This codes for CASGQAGANVLTF.

Only one count was recorded for this clone. The chain recombines TRBV9 with TRBJ2-7, with 9 nucleotides matching TRBD1. The CDR3 covers 17 residues. The J segment lost 5 bases and the V segment lost 3 bases, leaving 15 bases of the junction unmatched. Per the germline V gene, CDR1 is SGDLS and CDR2 is YYNGEE. The CDR3 spells CASSGAKSGTGYNEQYF. As DNA, the CDR3 is TGTGCCAGCAGCGGGGCTAAATCCGGGACAGGGTACAACGAGCAGTACTTC.

In its sample, this clone was seen once. This chain connects TRBV20-1 to TRBJ1-3, with D unclear. The germline V gene encodes CDR1 DFQATT and CDR2 SNEGSKA (reference sequence). V was clipped by 5 bases and J by 3 bases, with 5 bases between them. The CDR3 is 11 amino acids. CDR3 coding DNA: TGCAGTGCTCTAGTTGGAAACACCATATATTTT. Translated, it gives CSALVGNTIYF.

This clone was seen only a few times. The chain has TRBV3-1 (or the pseudogene TRBV3-2) and TRBJ2-5, with D uncertain. CDR3 length: 16 amino acids. Trimming pared 1 base from V and 5 bases from J, leaving 17 bases between. Per germline, CDR1 LGHDT and CDR2 YNNKEL (reference sequence). This CDR3 is CASSQGVRTLGETQYF. The DNA of the CDR3 is TGTGCCAGCAGCCAAGGCGTGCGTACTCTCGGGGAGACCCAGTACTTC.

The J gene is TRBJ2-1, the V gene TRBV4-1; D perhaps matches TRBD2 (6 bases). In germline, CDR1 is MGHRA, CDR2 YSYEKL. The CDR3 sequence is 17 residues long. Trimming removed 8 bases at V and 3 bases at J, with 23 bases between. The CDR3 DNA follows: TGCGCCAGCGGAGGGGAAAGGGGCAACTTGGTCTACAATGAGCAGTTCTTC. Amino acid sequence: CASGGERGNLVYNEQFF.

The chain uses TRBV15 and TRBJ2-7; D might be TRBD2 (5 bases). The CDR3 has 15 amino acids. The germline V gene encodes CDR1 LNHNV and CDR2 YYDKDF (reference sequence). Trimming took 5 bases from V and 0 from J, leaving 14 bases between them. The CDR3 spells CATSPVRESSYEQYF. CDR3 sequence (DNA): TGTGCCACCAGCCCCGTGAGGGAAAGCTCCTACGAGCAGTACTTC.

This rearrangement joins TRBV14 to TRBJ2-3, with 7 bases matching TRBD2. The CDR3 totals 17 residues. V was pared by 3 bases and J by 2 bases, with 11 bases of the junction left unmatched. The germline CDR1 and CDR2 sequences are SGHDN and FVKESK. CDR3 in DNA: TGTGCCAGCAGCCATACCGCTAGCGGACTATTCACAGATACGCAGTATTTT. Its translation: CASSHTASGLFTDTQYF.

V usage is TRBV6-5 and J usage is TRBJ1-2, with 7 bases fitting TRBD1. V was clipped by 4 bases and J by 4 bases; unmatched bases: 12. The germline V gene encodes CDR1 MNHEY and CDR2 SVGAGI. The CDR3 covers 16 residues. CDR3 sequence: CASSSPRRQGIYGYTF. In nucleotides, the CDR3 is TGTGCCAGCAGTTCCCCCAGGCGACAGGGAATCTATGGCTACACCTTC.

J is TRBJ1-4 and V is TRBV5-1; D is possibly TRBD1 (6 bases). This CDR3 region has 14 residues. Per the germline V gene, CDR1 is SGHRS and CDR2 is YFSETQ. V lost 4 bases to trimming and J lost 8 bases, with 15 bases between them. The CDR3 loop is CASSPQGRDEKLFF. In DNA form, the CDR3 reads TGCGCCAGCAGCCCACAGGGTCGGGACGAAAAACTGTTTTTT.

The V and J genes are TRBV19 and TRBJ2-7, with 10 bases fitting TRBD1. The CDR3 runs to 15 residues. With V trimmed by 3 bases and J by 4 bases, 6 bases remained unmatched. CDR1 is LNHDA, CDR2 SQIVND, per germline (reference sequence). The CDR3 DNA sequence: TGTGCCAGTAGTATCGGCGGGACAGGGGCTTACGAGCAGTACTTC. Translated, it gives CASSIGGTGAYEQYF.

This clone was detected only once. The CDR3 sequence: CASSQPGRATTDTQYF. CDR3 coding DNA: TGTGCCAGCAGCCAACCGGGCAGGGCAACCACAGATACGCAGTATTTT. The gene calls are TRBV25-1 and TRBJ2-3; possibly TRBD1 for D (5 bases). The CDR3 length is 16 residues. Germline CDR1 MGHDK, CDR2 SYGVNS. The V gene lost 6 bases and the J gene lost 2 bases, with 18 bases spanning the gap.

Only a few counts were recorded for this clone. CDR3 coding DNA: TGCGCCAGCAGCTTTGTGACAAAAAACAATGAGCAGTTCTTC. Protein: CASSFVTKNNEQFF. This rearrangement joins TRBV5-1 to TRBJ2-1; no definite D call. Germline V gene data show CDR1 as SGHRS and CDR2 as YFSETQ. The CDR3 runs 14 residues. Trimming left V 2 bases short and J 5 bases short, with 11 bases between.

The CDR3 is CASSLSTSNTEAFF. CDR3 DNA sequence: TGTGCCAGCAGCCTATCTACCTCGAACACTGAAGCTTTCTTT. This chain connects TRBV28 to TRBJ1-1; D is ambiguous. With 6 bases removed from V and 1 base from J, the gap between germline ends came to 12 bases. The CDR3 extends over 14 amino acids. Germline V gene lookup returns CDR1 MDHEN and CDR2 SYDVKM.